A single TCR beta chain is shown here with its context. Sequencing was performed with immunoSEQ multiplex PCR; in TCRdb, only in-frame clones are kept and a portion is missing. Counted here are about 250,000 clones, over 70% occurring once; the ten biggest clones make up approximately 8.6%. After removal of 4 bases from V and 0 bases from J, the junction contained 9 bases not matched to a gene. Germline V lookup: CDR1 SGHVS, CDR2 FNYEAQ. The CDR3 extends over 17 amino acids. The data were taken from a study of blood T cell repertoires in COVID-19. Study-wide background: Some COVID-19 samples were acute and others convalescent; all came from the United States, Italy and Spain.

The genes are TRBV7-6 and TRBJ2-5, with 9 bases fitting TRBD2. The sample consisted of peripheral blood. This sequence was found in a man aged 35 to 55 with active or convalescent COVID-19. The CDR3 DNA is TGTGCCAGCAGCTACGGTCCCAGCGGGGGGTACCAAGAGACCCAGTACTTC. Protein sequence: CASSYGPSGGYQETQYF. Together with reference TRBV7-6 and TRBJ2-5, the CDR3 gives the full variable domain: GAGVSQSPRYKVTKRGQDVALRCDPISGHVSLYWYRQALGQGPEFLTYFNYEAQQDKSGLPNDRFSAERPEGSISTLTIQRTEQRDSAMYRCASSYGPSGGYQETQYFGPGTRLLVL.